This entry features one T cell receptor beta chain sequence. The antigen this receptor binds is unknown. The sample holds no much larger clone one base away, and base qualities are not on file. These data originate in a study of shared T cell receptors in the human thymus (dated by TCRdb to about 2021). At the level of the whole study: The study investigated the way shared, self-reactive T-cell receptor alpha chains are produced in the human thymus.

Libraries were made using the immunoSEQ multiplex PCR assay. What TCRdb holds here is the immuneACCESS table cut down to in-frame rearrangements. Part of the clones is not present; checked against another copy, under half of the missing clones reflect an unresolved V gene, and the others are unexplained. Here the sample has some 640,000 clones; about 89% occur a single time. The ten largest clones represent just under 0.0095% of the sample. Via the germline V gene, CDR1 is SNHLY and CDR2 FYNNEI. Trimming takes 8 bases from V and 5 bases from J, and the germline ends sit 12 bases apart. The CDR3 has 12 amino acids, counting the end cysteine and phenylalanine. Only the CDR3 part of the read is kept: 36 bases, read in frame from the first base. This same sample was also taken into another study, of human thymus T cells. Reported in the second study: In Finland, the donors were immunologically healthy infants who were having open corrective cardiac surgery for congenital heart defects. Thymus tissue was collected as surgical resects that were removed during corrective cardiac surgery. Biased V and J gene segment usage appeared to be present in both thymic and peripheral blood repertoires. Highly overlapping thymic TCR repertoires among unrelated individuals were reported in the related research. The study characterized TCR alpha and beta repertoires from under ten infant thymus samples and a few related peripheral blood samples. Donor ages ranged from about 6 to 244 days, and the cohort comprised five or six male and a couple of female infants. After being mechanically released from the tissue, thymocytes were kept at -70 degrees C in pellets of roughly 10-30 million cells. Genomic DNA was extracted from frozen cell pellets with a QIAsymphony instrument. TCRB and TCRAD loci were amplified from a standardized quantity of quality-controlled genomic DNA using the immunoSEQ multiplex PCR assay. The amplicons covered the V(D)J region and were long enough to include the CDR3 and to identify the V and J genes. Amplicon sequencing was performed on an Illumina platform through the commercial immunoSEQ service. Primer bias and sequencing errors were corrected using previously described methods, and TCRAD and TCRB definitions followed the IMGT database. Repertoires were analysed with immunoSEQ Analyzer 3.0 and VDJTools, covering basic statistics, V/J segment usage, diversity estimates, rarefaction and pairwise overlap. Diversity was estimated with Chao1, ChaoE, Efron-Thisted, Shannon and inverse Simpson indices, and also on datasets down-sampled to the smallest sample. Repertoire overlap used strict matching of CDR3 nucleotide sequence, V gene and J gene, with Jaccard-based multidimensional scaling clustering. On average, approximately 860,000 unique TCRB clonotypes were obtained from thymus samples, compared with around 78,000 from blood samples.

The TCR sequence derives from a boy younger than two with a congenital heart defect. Donor details come from another sample of the same person, matched by shared clones. The V gene is TRBV2 and the J gene is TRBJ1-2; the D gene is perhaps TRBD1, on 5 matching bases. Sequencing was done on a sample of thymocytes. The DNA sequence reads TGTGCCAGCGGGGACGGGGGGTATGGCTACACCTTC. Its amino acids are CASGDGGYGYTF.